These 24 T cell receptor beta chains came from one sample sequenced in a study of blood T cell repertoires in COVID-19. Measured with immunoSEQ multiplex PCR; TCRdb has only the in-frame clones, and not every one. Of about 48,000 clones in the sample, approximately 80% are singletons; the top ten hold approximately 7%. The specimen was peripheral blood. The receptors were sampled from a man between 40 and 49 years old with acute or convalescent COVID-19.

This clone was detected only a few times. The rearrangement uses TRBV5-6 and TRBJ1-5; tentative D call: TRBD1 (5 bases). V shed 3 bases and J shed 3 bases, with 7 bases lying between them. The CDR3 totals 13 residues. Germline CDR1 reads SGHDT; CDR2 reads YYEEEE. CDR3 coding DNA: TGTGCCAGCAGCTCAGGGTACAATCAGCCCCAGCATTTT. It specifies CASSSGYNQPQHF.

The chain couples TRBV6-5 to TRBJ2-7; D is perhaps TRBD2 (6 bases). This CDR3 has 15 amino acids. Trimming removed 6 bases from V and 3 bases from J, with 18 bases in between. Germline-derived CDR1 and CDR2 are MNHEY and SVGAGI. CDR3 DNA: TGTGCCAGCAGACCTGCGGGGCAGACCTTCTACGAGCAGTACTTC. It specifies CASRPAGQTFYEQYF.

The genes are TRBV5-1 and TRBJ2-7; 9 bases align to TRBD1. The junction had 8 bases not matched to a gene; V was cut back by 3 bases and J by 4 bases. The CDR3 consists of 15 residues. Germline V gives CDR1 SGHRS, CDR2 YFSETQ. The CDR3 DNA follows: TGCGCCAGCAGCTCCCAACAGGGGGCGCGGTACGAGCAGTACTTC. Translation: CASSSQQGARYEQYF.

The CDR3 DNA reads as TGTGCCAGCAGTGCTAATAGCGGGGGGGCAGGCACCGGGGAGCTGTTTTTT. This translates into CASSANSGGAGTGELFF. The rearrangement uses TRBV25-1 and TRBJ2-2; TRBD2 matches at 11 bases. Germline assignment: CDR1 MGHDK and CDR2 SYGVNS. The junction had 8 bases not matched to a gene; V was cut back by 4 bases and J by 4 bases. This CDR3 is built from 17 residues.

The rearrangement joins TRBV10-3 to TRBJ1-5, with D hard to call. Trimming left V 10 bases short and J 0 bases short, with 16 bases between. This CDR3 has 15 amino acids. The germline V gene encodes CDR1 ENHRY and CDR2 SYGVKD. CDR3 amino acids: CATDPGEHSNQPQHF. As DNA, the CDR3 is TGTGCCACCGACCCCGGGGAGCATAGCAATCAGCCCCAGCATTTT.

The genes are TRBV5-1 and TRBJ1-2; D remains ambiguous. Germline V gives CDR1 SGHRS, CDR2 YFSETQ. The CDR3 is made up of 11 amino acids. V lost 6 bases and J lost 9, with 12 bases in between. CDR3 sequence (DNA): TGCGCCAGCATATCGCAGGTCCGCTACACCTTC. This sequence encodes CASISQVRYTF.

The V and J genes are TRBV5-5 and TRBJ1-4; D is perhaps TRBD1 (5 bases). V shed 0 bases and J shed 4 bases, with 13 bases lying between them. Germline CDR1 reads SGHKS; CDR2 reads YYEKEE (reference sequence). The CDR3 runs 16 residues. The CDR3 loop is CASSLEGQGLNEKLFF. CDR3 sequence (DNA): TGTGCCAGCAGCTTGGAGGGGCAGGGTCTTAATGAAAAACTGTTTTTT. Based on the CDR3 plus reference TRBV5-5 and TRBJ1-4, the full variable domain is DAGVTQSPTHLIKTRGQQVTLRCSPISGHKSVSWYQQVLGQGPQFIFQYYEKEERGRGNFPDRFSARQFPNYSSELNVNALLLGDSALYLCASSLEGQGLNEKLFFGSGTQLSVL.

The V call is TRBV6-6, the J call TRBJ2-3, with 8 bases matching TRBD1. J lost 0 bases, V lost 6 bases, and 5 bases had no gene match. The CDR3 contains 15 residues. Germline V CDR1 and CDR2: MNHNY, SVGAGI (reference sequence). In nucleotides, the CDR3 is TGTGCCAGCAGGGACGGACAGGGTAGCACAGATACGCAGTATTTT. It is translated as CASRDGQGSTDTQYF.

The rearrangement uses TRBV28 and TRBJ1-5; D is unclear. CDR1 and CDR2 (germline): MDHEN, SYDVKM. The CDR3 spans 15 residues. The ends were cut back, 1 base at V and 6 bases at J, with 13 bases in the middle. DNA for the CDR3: TGTGCCAGCAGTTTATTATCCGGGAGGTTTCAGCCCCAGCATTTT. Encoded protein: CASSLLSGRFQPQHF.

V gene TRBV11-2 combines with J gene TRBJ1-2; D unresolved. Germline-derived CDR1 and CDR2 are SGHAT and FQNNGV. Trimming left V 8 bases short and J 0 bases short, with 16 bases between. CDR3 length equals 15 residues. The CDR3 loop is CASASVRVANYGYTF. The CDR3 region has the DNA TGTGCCAGCGCCTCGGTGAGGGTTGCTAACTATGGCTACACCTTC.

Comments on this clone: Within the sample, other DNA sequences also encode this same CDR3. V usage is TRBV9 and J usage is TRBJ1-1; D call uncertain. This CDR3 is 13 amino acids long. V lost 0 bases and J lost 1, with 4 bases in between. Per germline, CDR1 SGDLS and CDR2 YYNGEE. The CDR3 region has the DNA TGTGCCAGCAGCGTAGACAAGAACACTGAAGCTTTCTTT. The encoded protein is CASSVDKNTEAFF.

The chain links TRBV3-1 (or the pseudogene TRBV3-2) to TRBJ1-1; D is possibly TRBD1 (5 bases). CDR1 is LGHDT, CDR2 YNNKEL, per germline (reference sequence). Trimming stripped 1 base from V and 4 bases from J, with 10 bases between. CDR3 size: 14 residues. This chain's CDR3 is CASSQGGRFTEAFF. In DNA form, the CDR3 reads TGTGCCAGCAGCCAAGGGGGGAGGTTCACTGAAGCTTTCTTT.

The CDR3 sequence: CASSLYLITGTLRHGYTF. The DNA of the CDR3 is TGTGCCAGCAGTCTTTACCTAATTACCGGGACACTGAGGCATGGCTACACCTTC. The chain has TRBV6-2 or TRBV6-3 and TRBJ1-2; maybe TRBD1 (6 bases). CDR1 is MNHEY and CDR2 is SVGEGT in the germline V gene. This CDR3 has 18 residues. V was shortened by 5 bases and J by 6 bases, with 28 bases between the two germline ends.

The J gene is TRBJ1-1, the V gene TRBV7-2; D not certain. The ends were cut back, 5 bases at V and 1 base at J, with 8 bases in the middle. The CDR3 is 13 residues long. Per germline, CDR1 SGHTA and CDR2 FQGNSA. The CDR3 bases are TGTGCCAGCAGCCCCAACACGAACACTGAAGCTTTCTTT. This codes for CASSPNTNTEAFF.

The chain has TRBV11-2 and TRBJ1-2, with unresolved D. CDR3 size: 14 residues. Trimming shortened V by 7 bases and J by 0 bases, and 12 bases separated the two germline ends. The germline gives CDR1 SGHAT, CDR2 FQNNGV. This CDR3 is CASTRGIANYGYTF. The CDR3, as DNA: TGTGCCAGCACCCGAGGGATAGCTAACTATGGCTACACCTTC.

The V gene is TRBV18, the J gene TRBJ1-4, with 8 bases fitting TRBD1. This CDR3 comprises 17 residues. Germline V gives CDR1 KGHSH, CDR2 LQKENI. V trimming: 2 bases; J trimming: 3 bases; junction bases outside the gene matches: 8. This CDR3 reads CASSPYYKTGANEKLFF. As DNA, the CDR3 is TGTGCCAGCTCACCATATTATAAGACAGGGGCTAATGAAAAACTGTTTTTT.

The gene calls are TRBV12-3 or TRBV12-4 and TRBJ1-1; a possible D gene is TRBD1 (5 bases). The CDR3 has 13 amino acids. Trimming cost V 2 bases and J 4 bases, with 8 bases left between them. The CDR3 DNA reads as TGTGCCAGCAGTTTACAGGGTTTCACTGAAGCTTTCTTT. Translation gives CASSLQGFTEAFF.

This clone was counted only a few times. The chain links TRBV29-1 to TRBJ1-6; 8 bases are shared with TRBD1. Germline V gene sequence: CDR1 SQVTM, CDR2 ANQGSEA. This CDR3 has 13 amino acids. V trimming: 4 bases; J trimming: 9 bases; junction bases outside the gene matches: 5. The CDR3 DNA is TGCAGCGTTGGCCAGGGGGCAGGTTCACCCCTCCACTTT. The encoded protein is CSVGQGAGSPLHF.

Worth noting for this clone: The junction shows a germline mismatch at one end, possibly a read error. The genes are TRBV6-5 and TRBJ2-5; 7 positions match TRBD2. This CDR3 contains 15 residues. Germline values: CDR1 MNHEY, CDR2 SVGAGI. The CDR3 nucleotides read TGTGCCAGCAGGAGTCTACCAAATGGTTACACGCGGGAGCACTTC. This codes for CASRSLPNGYTREHF.

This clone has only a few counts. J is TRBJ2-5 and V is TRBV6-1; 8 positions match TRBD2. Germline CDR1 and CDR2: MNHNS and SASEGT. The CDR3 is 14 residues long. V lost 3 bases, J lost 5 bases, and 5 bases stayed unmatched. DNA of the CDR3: TGTGCCAGCAGTGAGGGACTAGAGGTGGAGACCCAGTACTTC. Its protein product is CASSEGLEVETQYF.

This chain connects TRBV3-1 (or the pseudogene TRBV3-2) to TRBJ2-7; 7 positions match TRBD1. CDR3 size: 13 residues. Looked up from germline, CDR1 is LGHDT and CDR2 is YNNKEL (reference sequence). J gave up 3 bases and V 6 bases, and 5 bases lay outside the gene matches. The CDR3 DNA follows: TGTGCCAGCAGTTCCGGGACAGTCTACGAGCAGTACTTC. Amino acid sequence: CASSSGTVYEQYF.

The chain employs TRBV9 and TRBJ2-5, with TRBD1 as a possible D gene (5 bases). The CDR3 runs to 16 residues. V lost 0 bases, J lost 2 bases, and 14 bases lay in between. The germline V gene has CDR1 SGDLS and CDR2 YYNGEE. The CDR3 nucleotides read TGTGCCAGCAGCGTAGACTATGATCAGGGACAAGAGACCCAGTACTTC. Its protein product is CASSVDYDQGQETQYF.

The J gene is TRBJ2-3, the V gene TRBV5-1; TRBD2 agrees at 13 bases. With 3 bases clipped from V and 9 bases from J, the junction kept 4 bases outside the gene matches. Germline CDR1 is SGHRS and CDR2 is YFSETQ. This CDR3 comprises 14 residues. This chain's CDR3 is CASSSGTSGETQYF. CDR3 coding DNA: TGCGCCAGCAGCTCGGGGACTAGCGGGGAAACGCAGTATTTT. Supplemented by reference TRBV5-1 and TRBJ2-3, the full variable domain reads KAGVTQTPRYLIKTRGQQVTLSCSPISGHRSVSWYQQTPGQGLQFLFEYFSETQRNKGNFPGRFSGRQFSNSRSEMNVSTLELGDSALYLCASSSGTSGETQYFGPGTRLTVL.

The CDR3 coding sequence is TGCGCCAGCAGCTTGTCGCCAGCGGGGACAGATACGCAGTATTTT. Translated, it gives CASSLSPAGTDTQYF. The V gene is TRBV5-1, the J gene TRBJ2-3; TRBD2 aligns across 7 bases. CDR3 size: 15 residues. V dropped 1 base and J dropped 3; count of bases not matched to a gene: 5. Germline assignment: CDR1 SGHRS and CDR2 YFSETQ.